This T cell receptor beta chain was retrieved from a study of blood T cell repertoires in COVID-19. Study information: The United States, Italy and Spain supplied acute and convalescent COVID-19 samples. T cells, B-cell-depleted T cells, or PBMCs provided the cDNA or gDNA that served as material.

The V end lost 5 bases, the J end lost 7 bases, and 19 bases lay between the germline ends. Germline CDR1 is SGHRS and CDR2 is YFSETQ. The CDR3 length is 15 residues. Original handling: Reference gene primer amplification in the assay estimated nucleated cell counts. Generated by immunoSEQ multiplex PCR, the TCRdb table keeps only in-frame clones and is missing some. D and trimming were read from the DNA, whereas the V and J calls and clone size are those reported in that table. The sample lists some 200,000 clones; more than 80% were seen once. This sequence joins TRBV5-1 and TRBJ1-3; D perhaps matches TRBD1 (5 bases). The material sequenced was peripheral blood. This receptor was identified in a woman aged 55-75 years with acute or convalescent COVID-19. The CDR3 loop reads CASRLRNGPGNTIYF. The CDR3 DNA reads TGCGCCAGCAGACTTCGCAACGGCCCAGGGAACACCATATATTTT.